A selection of T cell receptor beta chains follows, all from one sample in a study of cytomegalovirus exposure and HLA in healthy donors. Clones were sequenced by immunoSEQ multiplex PCR, and TCRdb holds only the in-frame ones, with some missing. Altogether approximately 170,000 clones are present, under 95% being singletons, with the ten largest covering about 2.9%. The sequenced sample was PBMCs. Receptors were obtained from a woman between 18 and 29 years old in good health and CMV-seropositive. Both conserved end residues are part of each CDR3. D genes are given only for firm matches. Expanded clones are given a class, and other clones once, few, many or no size at all.

cdr3_aa: CASGRHRTGRNTEAFF; v_call: TRBV12-5; clone_size: -; d_call: TRBD1
cdr3_aa: CASTLGGAGGSYEQYF; v_call: TRBV28; clone_size: -; d_call: -
cdr3_aa: CASSLVDIQPYEQYF; v_call: TRBV7-9; clone_size: -; d_call: -
cdr3_aa: CASSQDRGEGYTF; v_call: TRBV4-3; clone_size: -; d_call: -
cdr3_aa: CASSLAGSSTDTQYF; v_call: TRBV11-2; clone_size: -; d_call: -
cdr3_aa: CASSEEDSGAGYTF; v_call: TRBV2; clone_size: -; d_call: -
cdr3_aa: CASSLVPGREQPQHF; v_call: TRBV5-1; clone_size: -; d_call: -
cdr3_aa: CASSLAGSGRIYEQYF; v_call: TRBV5-1; clone_size: -; d_call: TRBD2
cdr3_aa: CASSPRGTSGSYNEQFF; v_call: TRBV13; clone_size: -; d_call: TRBD2
cdr3_aa: CASSTSGLAAINEQFF; v_call: TRBV19; clone_size: -; d_call: TRBD2
cdr3_aa: CASSPQGQGTFSGNTIYF; v_call: TRBV9; clone_size: -; d_call: TRBD1
cdr3_aa: CASSLAGQAGVGELFF; v_call: TRBV5-4; clone_size: -; d_call: TRBD1
cdr3_aa: CASSSFDRGSYEQYF; v_call: TRBV28; clone_size: once; d_call: TRBD1
cdr3_aa: CASSVGTSGALLAQYF; v_call: TRBV9; clone_size: -; d_call: TRBD2
cdr3_aa: CATSRGQGRETQYF; v_call: TRBV15; clone_size: -; d_call: TRBD1
cdr3_aa: CASSLWSSYEQYF; v_call: TRBV5-1; clone_size: few; d_call: -
cdr3_aa: CASSLRGEQATNEKLFF; v_call: TRBV5-5; clone_size: -; d_call: -
cdr3_aa: CASSPFGWGGETQYF; v_call: TRBV6-5; clone_size: -; d_call: -
cdr3_aa: CASGISEAGELFF; v_call: TRBV19; clone_size: -; d_call: -
cdr3_aa: CASSRGQGGEKLFF; v_call: TRBV5-6; clone_size: -; d_call: TRBD1
cdr3_aa: CASPGGYGYTF; v_call: TRBV6-1; clone_size: -; d_call: -
cdr3_aa: CASTDPGTSAYEQYF; v_call: TRBV12-1; clone_size: -; d_call: -
cdr3_aa: CATSREGGLLAVNTGELFF; v_call: TRBV15; clone_size: -; d_call: TRBD2
cdr3_aa: CASSLLQGNTGELFF; v_call: TRBV5-4; clone_size: -; d_call: -
cdr3_aa: CASKYPGQGSPLWHPNVLTF; v_call: TRBV23-1; clone_size: -; d_call: TRBD1
cdr3_aa: CASSLASGTGNTIYF; v_call: TRBV5-5; clone_size: once; d_call: -
cdr3_aa: CASSSGTHNEKLFF; v_call: TRBV5-1; clone_size: -; d_call: -
cdr3_aa: CASSPNYGGNNEQFF; v_call: TRBV7-9; clone_size: -; d_call: -
cdr3_aa: CASSTGESRYEQYF; v_call: TRBV6-6; clone_size: -; d_call: TRBD1